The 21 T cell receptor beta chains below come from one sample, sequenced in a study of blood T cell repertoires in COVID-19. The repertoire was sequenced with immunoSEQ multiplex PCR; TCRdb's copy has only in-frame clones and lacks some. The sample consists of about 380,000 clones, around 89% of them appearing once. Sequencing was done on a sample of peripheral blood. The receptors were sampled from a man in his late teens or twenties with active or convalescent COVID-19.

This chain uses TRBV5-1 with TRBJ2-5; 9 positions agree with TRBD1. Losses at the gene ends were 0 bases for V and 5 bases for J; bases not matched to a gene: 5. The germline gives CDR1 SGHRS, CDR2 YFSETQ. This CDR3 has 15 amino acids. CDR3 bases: TGCGCCAGCAGCTTGGAGGGGACAGGGATGGAGACCCAGTACTTC. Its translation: CASSLEGTGMETQYF.

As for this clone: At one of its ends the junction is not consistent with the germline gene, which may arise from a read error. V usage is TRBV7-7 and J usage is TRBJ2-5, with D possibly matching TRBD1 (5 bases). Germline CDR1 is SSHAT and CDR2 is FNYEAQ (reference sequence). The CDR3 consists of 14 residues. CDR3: CASSTLGAVETQYF. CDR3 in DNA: TGTGCTAGCAGTACTCTTGGGGCTGTCGAGACCCAGTACTTC.

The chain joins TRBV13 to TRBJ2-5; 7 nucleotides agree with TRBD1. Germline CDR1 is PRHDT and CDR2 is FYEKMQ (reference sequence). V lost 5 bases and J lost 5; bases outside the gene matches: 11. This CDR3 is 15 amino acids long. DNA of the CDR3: TGTGCCAGCAGCGACCGGGACAGCGGTTGGGAGACCCAGTACTTC. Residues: CASSDRDSGWETQYF.

For the CDR3, the DNA is TGTGCCAGCAGCTCTGGGGCCGGACAGCCCCAGCATTTT. It is translated as CASSSGAGQPQHF. The gene calls are TRBV3-1 (or the pseudogene TRBV3-2) and TRBJ1-5, with D tentatively TRBD1 (5 bases). This CDR3 contains 13 residues. V was clipped by 5 bases and J by 7 bases, with 12 bases between them. Germline V lookup: CDR1 LGHDT, CDR2 YNNKEL (reference sequence).

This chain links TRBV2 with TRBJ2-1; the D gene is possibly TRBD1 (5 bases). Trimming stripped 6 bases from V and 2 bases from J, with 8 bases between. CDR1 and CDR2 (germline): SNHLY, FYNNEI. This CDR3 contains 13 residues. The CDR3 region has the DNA TGTGCCAGCAGGACAGTAGCCTACAATGAGCAGTTCTTC. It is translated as CASRTVAYNEQFF.

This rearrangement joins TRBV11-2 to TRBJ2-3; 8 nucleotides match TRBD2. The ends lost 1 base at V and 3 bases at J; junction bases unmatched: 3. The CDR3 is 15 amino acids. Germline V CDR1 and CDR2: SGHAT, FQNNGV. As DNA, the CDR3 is TGTGCCAGCAGCTTAGGAAGACTAGCGACAGATACGCAGTATTTT. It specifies CASSLGRLATDTQYF.

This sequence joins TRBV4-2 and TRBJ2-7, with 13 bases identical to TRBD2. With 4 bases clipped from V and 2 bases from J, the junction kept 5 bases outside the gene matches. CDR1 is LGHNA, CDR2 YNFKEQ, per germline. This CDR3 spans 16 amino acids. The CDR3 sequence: CASSRILAGGPYEQYF. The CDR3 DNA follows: TGTGCCAGCAGCCGGATACTAGCGGGGGGGCCCTACGAGCAGTACTTC.

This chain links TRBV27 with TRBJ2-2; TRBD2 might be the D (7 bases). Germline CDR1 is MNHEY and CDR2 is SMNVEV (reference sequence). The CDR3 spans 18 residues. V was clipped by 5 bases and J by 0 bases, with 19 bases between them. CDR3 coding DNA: TGTGCCAGCAGTCTACGGGGGGCCTTCTTTACGAACACCGGGGAGCTGTTTTTT. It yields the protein CASSLRGAFFTNTGELFF.

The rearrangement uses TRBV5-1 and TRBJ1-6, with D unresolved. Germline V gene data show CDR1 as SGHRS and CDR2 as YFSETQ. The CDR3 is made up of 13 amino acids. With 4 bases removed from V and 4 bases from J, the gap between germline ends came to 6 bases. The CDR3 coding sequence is TGCGCCAGCAGCCCCGTTTATAATTCACCCCTCCACTTT. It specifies CASSPVYNSPLHF.

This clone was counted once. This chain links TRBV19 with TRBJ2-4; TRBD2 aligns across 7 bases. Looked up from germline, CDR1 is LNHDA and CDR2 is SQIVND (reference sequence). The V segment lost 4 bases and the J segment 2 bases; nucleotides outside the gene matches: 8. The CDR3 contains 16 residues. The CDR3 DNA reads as TGTGCCAGTAGTACTCGGGGGGAGCTTACCAAAAACATTCAGTACTTC. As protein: CASSTRGELTKNIQYF.

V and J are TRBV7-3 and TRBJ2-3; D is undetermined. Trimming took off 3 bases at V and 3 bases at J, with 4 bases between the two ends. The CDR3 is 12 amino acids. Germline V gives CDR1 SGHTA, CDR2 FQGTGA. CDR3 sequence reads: CASSFGTDTQYF. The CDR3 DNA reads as TGTGCCAGCAGCTTCGGGACAGATACGCAGTATTTT.

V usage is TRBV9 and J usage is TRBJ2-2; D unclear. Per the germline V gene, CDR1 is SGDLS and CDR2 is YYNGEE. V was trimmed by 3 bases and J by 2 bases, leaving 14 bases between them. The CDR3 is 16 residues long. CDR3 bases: TGTGCCAGCAGCGCGGGTCGCGAAATAAACACCGGGGAGCTGTTTTTT. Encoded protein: CASSAGREINTGELFF.

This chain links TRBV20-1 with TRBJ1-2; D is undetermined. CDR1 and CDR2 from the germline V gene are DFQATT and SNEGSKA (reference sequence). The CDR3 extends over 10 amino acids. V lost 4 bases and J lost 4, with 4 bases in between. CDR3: CSAKPYGYTF. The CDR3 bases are TGCAGTGCTAAGCCCTATGGCTACACCTTC.

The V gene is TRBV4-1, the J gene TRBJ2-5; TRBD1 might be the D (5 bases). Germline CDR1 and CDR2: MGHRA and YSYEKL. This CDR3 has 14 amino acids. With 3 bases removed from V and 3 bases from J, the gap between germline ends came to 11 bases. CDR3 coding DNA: TGCGCCAGCAGCCAGAAGGACACGGAAGAGACCCAGTACTTC. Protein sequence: CASSQKDTEETQYF.

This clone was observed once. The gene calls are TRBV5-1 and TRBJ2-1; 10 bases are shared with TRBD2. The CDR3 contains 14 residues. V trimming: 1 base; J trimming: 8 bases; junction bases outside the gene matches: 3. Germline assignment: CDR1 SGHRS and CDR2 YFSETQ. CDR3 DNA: TGCGCCAGCAGCTTGCTAGCGGGAGAATATGAGCAGTTCTTC. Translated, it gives CASSLLAGEYEQFF.

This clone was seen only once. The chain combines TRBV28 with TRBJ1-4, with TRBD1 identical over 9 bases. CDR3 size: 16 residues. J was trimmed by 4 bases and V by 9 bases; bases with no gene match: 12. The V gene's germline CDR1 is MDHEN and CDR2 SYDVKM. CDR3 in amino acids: CASYRTGAGVNEKLFF. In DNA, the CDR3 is TGTGCCAGTTATCGGACAGGGGCCGGAGTTAATGAAAAACTGTTTTTT.

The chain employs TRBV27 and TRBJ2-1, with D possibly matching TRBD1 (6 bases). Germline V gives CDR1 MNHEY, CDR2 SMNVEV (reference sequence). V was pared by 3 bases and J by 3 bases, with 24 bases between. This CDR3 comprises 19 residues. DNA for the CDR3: TGTGCCAGCAGTTTCCGAATAACGAAGACAGGTCCAAACTACAATGAGCAGTTCTTC. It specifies CASSFRITKTGPNYNEQFF.

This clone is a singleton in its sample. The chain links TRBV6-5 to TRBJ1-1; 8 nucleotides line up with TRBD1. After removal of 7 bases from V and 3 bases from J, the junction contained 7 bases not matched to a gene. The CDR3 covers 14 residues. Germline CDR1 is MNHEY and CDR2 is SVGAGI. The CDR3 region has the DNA TGTGCCAGCACGGACAGGGTTTCTTACACTGAAGCTTTCTTT. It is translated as CASTDRVSYTEAFF.

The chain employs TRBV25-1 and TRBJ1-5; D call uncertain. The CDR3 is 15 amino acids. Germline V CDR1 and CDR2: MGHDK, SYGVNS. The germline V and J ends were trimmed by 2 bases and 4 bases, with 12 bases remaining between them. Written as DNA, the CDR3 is TGTGCCAGCAGTGAAAGTTACAGCGGGAATCAGCCCCAGCATTTT. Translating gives CASSESYSGNQPQHF. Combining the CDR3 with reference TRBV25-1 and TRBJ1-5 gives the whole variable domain EADIYQTPRYLVIGTGKKITLECSQTMGHDKMYWYQQDPGMELHLIHYSYGVNSTEKGDLSSESTVSRIRTEHFPLTLESARPSHTSQYLCASSESYSGNQPQHFGDGTRLSIL.

Written as DNA, the CDR3 is TGTGCCAGCAGTCGTGCGGGAGAGACCCAGTACTTC. Amino acids: CASSRAGETQYF. The chain carries TRBV6-5 and TRBJ2-5; D is possibly TRBD2 (5 bases). CDR1 is MNHEY, CDR2 SVGAGI, per germline. The CDR3 is 12 amino acids. V was shortened by 5 bases and J by 4 bases, with 8 bases between the two germline ends.

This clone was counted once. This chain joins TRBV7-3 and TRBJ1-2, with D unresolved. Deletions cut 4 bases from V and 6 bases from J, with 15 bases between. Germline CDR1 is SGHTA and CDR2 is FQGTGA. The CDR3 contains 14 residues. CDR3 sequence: CASSSQLTGHGYTF. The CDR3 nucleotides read TGTGCCAGCAGCTCCCAACTAACCGGCCATGGCTACACCTTC.